This T cell receptor (beta chain) appears in the sequencing data of a study of cytomegalovirus exposure and HLA in healthy donors. Study-level findings and limits: Sequencing probably produced one cluster of sequence variants that were highly shared. In a later analysis, V- and J-gene trimming of beta chains associated with a DCLRE1C missense variant, replicated independently. In the analysis, some V segments, TRBV6-2 and TRBV6-3 included, were excluded as indistinguishable.

The CDR3 has 14 residues. Unmatched junction bases numbered 3, after V lost 2 bases and J lost 10 bases. Germline values: CDR1 MGHRA, CDR2 YSYEKL. Vbeta (60) and Jbeta (13) primers were used in the PCR. Generated by immunoSEQ multiplex PCR, the TCRdb table keeps only in-frame clones and is missing some. The sample lists about 190,000 clones, around 75% occurring once. In regard to this clone: Its target is not known.

The clonotype was recovered from a woman in her twenties or thirties in good health and CMV-seropositive. Sample: PBMCs. The chain uses TRBV4-1 and TRBJ2-1, with TRBD2 matching over 12 bases. The DNA for the CDR3 is TGCGCCAGCAGCCAACTAGCGGGAGGGGCGGAGCAGTTCTTC. This translates into CASSQLAGGAEQFF.